The subject of this entry is one T cell receptor beta chain. This clone's antigen is unknown. No clone much larger than this one lies a single base away; base qualities are absent. Donors were healthy HIV-negative adults with no recently reported acute infections or vaccinations. Every donor was a Caucasian adult living in Nashville, Tennessee, USA. For unsorted samples, some 90 million PBMCs were counted and genomic DNA was extracted with the QIAamp DNA Blood Mini kit. Blood was collected by leukapheresis, and PBMCs were isolated by Ficoll-Histopaque density gradient centrifugation and then cryopreserved in liquid nitrogen vapor phase. This record comes from a study of shared clonotypes between healthy human individuals (dated by TCRdb to the early 2020s). A note on the overall study: A couple of women and a few men aged 18 to 49 years were included in the cohort. The study deeply sequenced blood TCR repertoires of about five healthy adults to estimate repertoire size and the extent of clonotype sharing between individuals. Per donor, leukapheresis produced somewhere between about 0.94 and 9.5 billion PBMCs. To increase sequencing depth and limit assay-specific biases, TCR repertoire library preparation and sequencing were carried out by different laboratories using diverse techniques.

General conclusions and limits of the study: The genetic and exposure-history diversity represented was limited by the small number of donors. Sampling was restricted to blood, and TCR repertoires in tissue are likely to differ from TCR repertoires in blood. Pairwise subsampling led to the expectation that sequencing depth would affect the degree of clonotype sharing among donors.

Taken from the germline V gene (reference sequence), the CDR1 and CDR2 loops are LNHDA and SQIVND. The CDR3 covers 18 residues, taking in both the cysteine and the phenylalanine. CDR3 DNA is the only sequence kept; it has 54 bases, read in frame from the first base. V has 1 base trimmed and J has 4 bases trimmed; junction bases matching no gene number 12. Using the deep immunoSEQ assay, TCR CDR3 regions were amplified from genomic DNA by multiplex PCR. Extracted genomic DNA from each cell subset was spread evenly across all wells of several immunoSEQ 96-well plates, with each plate serving as a replicate. For unsorted PBMC, roughly 0.3 ug genomic DNA, equal to roughly 32,000 T cell genomes, was loaded into each replicate PCR. Ten immunoSEQ deep assay plates were used to sequence unsorted PBMC genomic DNA. The purified libraries were quantified using a Qubit 3.0 fluorometer, sized with a Bioanalyzer 2100, and then quantified again using the KAPA Library Quantification kit. A separate single-read 150-cycle Illumina NextSeq 550 flow cell was used to sequence each immunoSEQ 96-well plate. On the authors' methods: Because the immunoSEQ output included only junctional sequences and no quality scores, the filtering could not be the same as the filtering used for full-length reads. To assign V/J genes and CDR3, sequences were annotated against IMGT germline references using PyIR, a Python wrapper for IgBLAST v1.9. Reads were filtered out if the reads had weak V/J assignments (E-value above 1e-6), no CDR3, stop codons, out-of-frame junctions, or ambiguous translated residues. V3J clonotypes were defined as sequences sharing an identical inferred V gene, J gene, and CDR3 amino acid sequence. Percentage overlap between repertoires was computed as shared unique clonotypes divided by the size of the smaller repertoire. RTK rarefaction, the Chao1 estimator, and Recon v2.1 estimates of unobserved clonotypes were used to assess repertoire richness. The table was pulled from immuneACCESS by TCRdb, which kept in-frame rearrangements only. Such tables lose some clones; where checked, under half of the loss comes from unresolved V genes, and the rest has no known cause. The V and J calls and clone size were taken over from that table, and D and trimming were inferred from the DNA. The sample table contains about 460,000 clones; only one count was recorded for around 77% of them. The ten largest make up 12% of the sample.

The sequence joins TRBV19 to TRBJ2-1, with TRBD1 identical over 8 junction bases. Sequencing was done on a sample of PBMCs. The clonotype originates from a woman between 35 and 50 years old in good health. Some clones in this sample may be carry-over from other donors' samples. The nucleotide sequence reads TGTGCCAGTAGTATAGGGGCCCCCAGGGGGCGGTCTTACAATGAGCAGTTCTTC. This yields the protein CASSIGAPRGRSYNEQFF. The full variable domain, with segments outside the CDR3 supplied by the reference TRBV19 and TRBJ2-1 proteins, appears as DGGITQSPKYLFRKEGQNVTLSCEQNLNHDAMYWYRQDPGQGLRLIYYSQIVNDFQKGDIAEGYSVSREKKESFPLTVTSAQKNPTAFYLCASSIGAPRGRSYNEQFFGPGTRLTVL.